This TCR beta chain was sequenced during a study of control samples from healthy donors and cancer patients (dated by TCRdb to the early 2020s). The library was made by the immunoSEQ multiplex PCR assay. The clones in this table, taken by TCRdb from immuneACCESS, are in-frame only. Not every clone is retained; where verified, under half of the shortfall comes from an unresolved V gene, and the cause of the rest is unknown. The sample table holds roughly 120,000 clones, of which 88% were seen once. The top ten clonotypes cover about 2.5% of the sample. This clone was seen just once. The target of this receptor is not known. One base away there is no much larger clone; base qualities are not given. The source is a woman aged 70-85 years in good health. The sequencing sample was made of blood.

The bases are TGTGCCAGCAGCCAAAAACCGCGTTCTAGCACAGATACGCAGTATTTT. Its protein product is CASSQKPRSSTDTQYF. This receptor chain uses TRBV7-2 and TRBJ2-3; the D gene lacks a confident call. The CDR3 measures 16 amino acids from cysteine to phenylalanine. The only DNA kept is the CDR3, 48 bases in frame from the first base. The germline V gene gives CDR1 as SGHTA and CDR2 as FQGNSA. V sheds 5 bases and J sheds 0 bases, leaving 15 bases between their ends.